This T cell receptor beta chain was obtained from a study of brain T cells in children with intractable seizures. Data came from immunoSEQ multiplex PCR; TCRdb stores just in-frame clones and leaves some out. In the table there are about 320,000 clones, about 93% of which are singletons. Germline V gives CDR1 KGHDR, CDR2 SFDVKD. V was pared by 3 bases and J by 0 bases, with 5 bases between. This CDR3 has 14 amino acids. Time point reported: blood from clinic visit 5 months post-surgery; TSC patient then seizure free. Sequencing was limited to surgery cases with top T cell transcript signatures in brain tissue.

The sample was peripheral blood, taken 4 to 5 months after surgery. The chain recombines TRBV24-1 with TRBJ1-5, with no clear D. The sequence came from a boy under two years old with tuberous sclerosis and intractable seizures. CDR3 region: CATSDIGSNQPQHF. The CDR3 DNA sequence: TGTGCCACCAGTGATATCGGTAGCAATCAGCCCCAGCATTTT.